The T cell receptor (beta chain) described here comes from a study of T cell responses to AZD1222 COVID-19 vaccine. Regarding the study as a whole: Increases in Spike-specific TCR breadth and depth were seen after two AZD1222 doses.

Regarding this clone: The antigen remains unidentified. One end of the junction fails to match germline, which may point to a read error.

TCRdb's copy holds only in-frame clones and misses some; the assay was immunoSEQ multiplex PCR. This table holds around 130,000 clones, approximately 85% found once. This clonotype originated in an adult in good health. The specimen was peripheral blood, collected on day 0 of AZD1222 vaccination.

The CDR3 spells CASSLTGTGEAAGF. The DNA of the CDR3 is TGCGCCAGCAGCTTAACCGGGACCGGAGAGGCGGCTGGTTTC. The V call is TRBV5-1, the J call TRBJ2-7; D may correspond to TRBD1 or TRBD2 (5 bases each). CDR1 and CDR2 from the germline V gene are SGHRS and YFSETQ. This CDR3 comprises 14 residues.